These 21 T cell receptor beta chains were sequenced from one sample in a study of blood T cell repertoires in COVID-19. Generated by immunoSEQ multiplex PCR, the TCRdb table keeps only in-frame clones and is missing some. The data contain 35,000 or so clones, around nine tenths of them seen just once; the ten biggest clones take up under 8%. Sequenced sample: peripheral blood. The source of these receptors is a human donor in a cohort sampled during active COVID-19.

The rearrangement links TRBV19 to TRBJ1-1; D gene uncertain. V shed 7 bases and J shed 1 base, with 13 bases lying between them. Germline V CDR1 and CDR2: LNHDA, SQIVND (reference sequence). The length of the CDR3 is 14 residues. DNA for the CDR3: TGTGCCAGTATCCCCGACAATAGGAACACTGAAGCTTTCTTT. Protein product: CASIPDNRNTEAFF.

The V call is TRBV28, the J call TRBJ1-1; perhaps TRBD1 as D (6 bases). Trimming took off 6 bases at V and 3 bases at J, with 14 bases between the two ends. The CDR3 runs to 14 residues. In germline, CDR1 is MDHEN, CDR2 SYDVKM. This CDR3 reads CASSPQGRDTEAFF. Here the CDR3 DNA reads TGTGCCAGCAGCCCACAGGGTCGTGACACTGAAGCTTTCTTT.

DNA of the CDR3: TGTGCCAGTAGGGACCGGGGGAGTCTCTACGAGCAGTACTTC. It yields the protein CASRDRGSLYEQYF. The chain joins TRBV19 to TRBJ2-7; D is perhaps TRBD2 (6 bases). Trimming cost V 6 bases and J 3 bases, with 15 bases left between them. This CDR3 comprises 14 residues. The germline gives CDR1 LNHDA, CDR2 SQIVND (reference sequence).

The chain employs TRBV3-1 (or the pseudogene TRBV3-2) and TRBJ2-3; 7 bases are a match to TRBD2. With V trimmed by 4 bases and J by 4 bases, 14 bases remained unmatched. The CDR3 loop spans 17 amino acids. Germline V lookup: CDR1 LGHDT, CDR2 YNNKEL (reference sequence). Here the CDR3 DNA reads TGTGCCAGCAGCCCACCCCCCGGAAGCGGGATCCCAGATACGCAGTATTTT. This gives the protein CASSPPPGSGIPDTQYF.

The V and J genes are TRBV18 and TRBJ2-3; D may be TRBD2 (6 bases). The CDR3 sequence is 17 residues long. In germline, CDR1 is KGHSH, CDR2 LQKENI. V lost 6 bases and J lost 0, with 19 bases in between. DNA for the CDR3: TGTGCCAGCTCCCTAGGAGGGCCAGGGATCAGCACAGATACGCAGTATTTT. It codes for CASSLGGPGISTDTQYF.

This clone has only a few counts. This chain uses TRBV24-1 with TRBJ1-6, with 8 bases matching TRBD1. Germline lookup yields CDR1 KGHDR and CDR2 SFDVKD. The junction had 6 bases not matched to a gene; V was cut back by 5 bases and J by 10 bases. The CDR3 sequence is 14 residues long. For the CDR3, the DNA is TGTGCCACCAGTGTTGCAGGGGGCAAATCACCCCTCCACTTT. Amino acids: CATSVAGGKSPLHF.

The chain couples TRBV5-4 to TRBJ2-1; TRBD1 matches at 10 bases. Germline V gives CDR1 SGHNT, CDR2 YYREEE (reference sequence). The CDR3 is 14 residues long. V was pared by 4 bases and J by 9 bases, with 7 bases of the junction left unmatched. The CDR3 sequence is CASSQPGQGFEQFF. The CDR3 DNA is TGTGCCAGCAGCCAACCGGGACAGGGGTTTGAGCAGTTCTTC.

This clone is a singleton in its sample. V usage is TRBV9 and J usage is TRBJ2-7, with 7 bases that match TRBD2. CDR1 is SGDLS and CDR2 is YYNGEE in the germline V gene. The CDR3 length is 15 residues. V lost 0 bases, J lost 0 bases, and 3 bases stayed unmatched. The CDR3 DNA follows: TGTGCCAGCAGCGTAGCTGAGCGGGACTCCTACGAGCAGTACTTC. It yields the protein CASSVAERDSYEQYF.

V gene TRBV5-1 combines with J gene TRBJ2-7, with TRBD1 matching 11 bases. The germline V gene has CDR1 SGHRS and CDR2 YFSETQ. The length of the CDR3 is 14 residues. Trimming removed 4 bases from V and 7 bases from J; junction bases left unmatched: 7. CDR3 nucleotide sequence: TGCGCCAGCAGCCCTGGACAGGGGGCGCGAGAGCAGTACTTC. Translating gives CASSPGQGAREQYF.

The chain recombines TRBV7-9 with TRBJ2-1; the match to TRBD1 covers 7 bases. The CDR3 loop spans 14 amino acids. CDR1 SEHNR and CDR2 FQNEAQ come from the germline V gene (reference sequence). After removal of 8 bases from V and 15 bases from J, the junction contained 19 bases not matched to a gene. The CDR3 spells CASGGLQGTLVLFF. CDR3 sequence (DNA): TGTGCCAGCGGGGGATTACAGGGGACCCTCGTCCTGTTCTTC.

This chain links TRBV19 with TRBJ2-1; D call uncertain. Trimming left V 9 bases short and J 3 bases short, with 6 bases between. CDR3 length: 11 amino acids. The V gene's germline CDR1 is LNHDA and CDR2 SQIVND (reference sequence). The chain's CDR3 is CASTNYNEQFF. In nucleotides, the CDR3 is TGTGCCAGCACTAACTACAATGAGCAGTTCTTC.

The CDR3: CAWSAGQSNEKLFF. Written as DNA, the CDR3 is TGTGCCTGGAGCGCGGGACAGAGTAATGAAAAACTGTTTTTT. The V gene is TRBV30, the J gene TRBJ1-4; 7 bases are shared with TRBD1. The CDR3 spans 14 residues. J gave up 4 bases and V 3 bases, and 5 bases lay outside the gene matches. Germline values: CDR1 GTSNPN, CDR2 SVGIG (reference sequence).

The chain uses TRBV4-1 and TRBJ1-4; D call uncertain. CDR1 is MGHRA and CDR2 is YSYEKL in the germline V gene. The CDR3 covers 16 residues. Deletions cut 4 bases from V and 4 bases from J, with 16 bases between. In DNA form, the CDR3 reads TGCGCCAGCAGCCCCCAGGAGAGGGTCAGTAATGAAAAACTGTTTTTT. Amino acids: CASSPQERVSNEKLFF.

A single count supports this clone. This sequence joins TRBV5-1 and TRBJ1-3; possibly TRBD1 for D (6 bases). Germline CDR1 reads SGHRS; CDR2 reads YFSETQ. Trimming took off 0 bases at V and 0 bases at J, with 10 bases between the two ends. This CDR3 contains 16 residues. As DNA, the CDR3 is TGCGCCAGCAGCTTGGGGTCGACAGGCTCTGGAAACACCATATATTTT. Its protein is CASSLGSTGSGNTIYF.

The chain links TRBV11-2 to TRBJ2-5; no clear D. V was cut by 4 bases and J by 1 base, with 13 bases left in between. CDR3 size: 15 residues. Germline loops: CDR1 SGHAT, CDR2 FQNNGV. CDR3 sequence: CASSSTGVSQETQYF. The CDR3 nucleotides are TGTGCCAGCAGCTCTACTGGAGTAAGCCAAGAGACCCAGTACTTC.

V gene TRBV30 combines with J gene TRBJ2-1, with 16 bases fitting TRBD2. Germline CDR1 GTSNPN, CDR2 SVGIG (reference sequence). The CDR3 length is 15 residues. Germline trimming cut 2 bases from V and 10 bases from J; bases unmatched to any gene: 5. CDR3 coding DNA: TGTGCCTGGAGTCCCGGGACTAGCGGGAGGGGGGAGCAGTTCTTC. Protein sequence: CAWSPGTSGRGEQFF. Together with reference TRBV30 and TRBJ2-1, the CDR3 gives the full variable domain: SQTIHQWPATLVQPVGSPLSLECTVEGTSNPNLYWYRQAAGRGLQLLFYSVGIGQISSEVPQNLSASRPQDRQFILSSKKLLLSDSGFYLCAWSPGTSGRGEQFFGPGTRLTVL.

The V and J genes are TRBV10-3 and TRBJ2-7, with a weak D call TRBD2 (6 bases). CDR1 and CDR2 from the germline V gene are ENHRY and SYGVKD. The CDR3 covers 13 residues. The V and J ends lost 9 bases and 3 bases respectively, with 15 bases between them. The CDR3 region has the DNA TGTGCCATAAACGCCGGAGGGAGCTACGAGCAGTACTTC. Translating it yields CAINAGGSYEQYF.

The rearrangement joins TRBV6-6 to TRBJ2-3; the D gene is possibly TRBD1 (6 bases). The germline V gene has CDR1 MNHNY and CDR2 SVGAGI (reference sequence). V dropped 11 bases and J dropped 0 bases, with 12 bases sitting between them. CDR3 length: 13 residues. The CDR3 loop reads CAGGGLSTDTQYF. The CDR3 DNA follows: TGTGCCGGTGGGGGCCTTAGCACAGATACGCAGTATTTT.

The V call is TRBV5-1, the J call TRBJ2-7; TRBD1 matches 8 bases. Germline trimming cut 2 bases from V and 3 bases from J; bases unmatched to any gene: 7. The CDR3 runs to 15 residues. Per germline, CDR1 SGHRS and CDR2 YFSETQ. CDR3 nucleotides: TGCGCCAGCAGCTTCACTCCAGGGGGCGTCTACGAGCAGTACTTC. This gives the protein CASSFTPGGVYEQYF.

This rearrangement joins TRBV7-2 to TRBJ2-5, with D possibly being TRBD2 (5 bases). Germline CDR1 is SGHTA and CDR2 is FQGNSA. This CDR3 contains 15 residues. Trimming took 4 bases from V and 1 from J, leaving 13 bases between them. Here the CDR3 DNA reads TGTGCCAGCAGCTCATTGGGCGGGTCCCAAGAGACCCAGTACTTC. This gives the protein CASSSLGGSQETQYF. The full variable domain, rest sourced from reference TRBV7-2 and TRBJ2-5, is GAGVSQSPSNKVTEKGKDVELRCDPISGHTALYWYRQSLGQGLEFLIYFQGNSAPDKSGLPSDRFSAERTGGSVSTLTIQRTQQEDSAVYLCASSSLGGSQETQYFGPGTRLLVL.

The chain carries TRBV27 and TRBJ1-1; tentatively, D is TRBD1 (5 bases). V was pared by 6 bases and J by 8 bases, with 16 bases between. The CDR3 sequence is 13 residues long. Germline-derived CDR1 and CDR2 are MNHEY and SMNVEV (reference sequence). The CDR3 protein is CASSPLDSREAFF. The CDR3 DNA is TGTGCCAGCAGCCCCCTAGACAGTAGAGAAGCTTTCTTT.